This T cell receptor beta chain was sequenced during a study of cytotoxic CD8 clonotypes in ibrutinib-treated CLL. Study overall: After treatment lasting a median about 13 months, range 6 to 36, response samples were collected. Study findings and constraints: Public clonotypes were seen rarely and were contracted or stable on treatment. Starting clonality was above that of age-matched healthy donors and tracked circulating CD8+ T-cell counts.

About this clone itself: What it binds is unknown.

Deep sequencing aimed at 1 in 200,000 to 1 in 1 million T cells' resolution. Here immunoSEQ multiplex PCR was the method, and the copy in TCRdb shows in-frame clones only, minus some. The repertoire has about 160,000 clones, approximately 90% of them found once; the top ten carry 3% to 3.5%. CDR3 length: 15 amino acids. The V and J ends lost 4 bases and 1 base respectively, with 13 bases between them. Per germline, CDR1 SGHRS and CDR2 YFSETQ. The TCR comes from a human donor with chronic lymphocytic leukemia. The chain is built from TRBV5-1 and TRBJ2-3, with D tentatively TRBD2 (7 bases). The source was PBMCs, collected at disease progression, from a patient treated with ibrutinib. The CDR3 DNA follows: TGCGCCAGCAGCGGGGGGGGCGGAGGCACAGATACGCAGTATTTT. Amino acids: CASSGGGGGTDTQYF.